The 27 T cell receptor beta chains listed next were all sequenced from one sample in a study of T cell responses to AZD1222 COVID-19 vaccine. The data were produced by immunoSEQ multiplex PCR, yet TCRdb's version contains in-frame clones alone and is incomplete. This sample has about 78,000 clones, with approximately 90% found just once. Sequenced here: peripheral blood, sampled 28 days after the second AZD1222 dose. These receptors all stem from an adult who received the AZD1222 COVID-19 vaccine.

CDR3 nucleotides: TGTGCCTGGAACGCGGGTCGCTCCTACAATGAGCAGTTCTTC. This encodes CAWNAGRSYNEQFF. This rearrangement joins TRBV30 to TRBJ2-1, with D possibly TRBD2 on 5 matching bases. The CDR3 sequence is 14 residues long. Germline assignment: CDR1 GTSNPN and CDR2 SVGIG (reference sequence). Trimming left V 4 bases short and J 0 bases short, with 10 bases between.

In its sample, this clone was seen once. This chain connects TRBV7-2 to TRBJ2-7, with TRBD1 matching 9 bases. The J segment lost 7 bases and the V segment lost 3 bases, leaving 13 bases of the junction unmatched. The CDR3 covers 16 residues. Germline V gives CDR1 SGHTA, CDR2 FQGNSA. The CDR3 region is CASSFAGTGFLGEQYF. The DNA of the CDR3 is TGTGCCAGCAGCTTCGCCGGGACAGGGTTCCTTGGAGAGCAGTACTTC.

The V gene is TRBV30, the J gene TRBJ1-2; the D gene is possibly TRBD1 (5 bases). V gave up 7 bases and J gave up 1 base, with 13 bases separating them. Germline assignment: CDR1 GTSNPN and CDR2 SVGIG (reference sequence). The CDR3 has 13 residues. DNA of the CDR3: TGTGCCTCCTCGACAGACAGTAACTATGGCTACACCTTC. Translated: CASSTDSNYGYTF. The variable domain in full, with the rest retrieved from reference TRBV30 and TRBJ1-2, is SQTIHQWPATLVQPVGSPLSLECTVEGTSNPNLYWYRQAAGRGLQLLFYSVGIGQISSEVPQNLSASRPQDRQFILSSKKLLLSDSGFYLCASSTDSNYGYTFGSGTRLTVV.

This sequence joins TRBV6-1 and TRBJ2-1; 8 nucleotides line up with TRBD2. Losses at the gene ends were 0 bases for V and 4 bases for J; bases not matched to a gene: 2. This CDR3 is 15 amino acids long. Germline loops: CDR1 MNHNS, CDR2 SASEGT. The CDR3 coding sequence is TGTGCCAGCAGTGAAGCTAGCGGGGTTTACAATGAGCAGTTCTTC. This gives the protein CASSEASGVYNEQFF.

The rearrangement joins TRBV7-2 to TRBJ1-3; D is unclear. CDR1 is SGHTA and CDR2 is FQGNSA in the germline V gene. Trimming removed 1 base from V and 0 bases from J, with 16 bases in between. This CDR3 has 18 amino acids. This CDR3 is CASSLESWRVISGNTIYF. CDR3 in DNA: TGTGCCAGCAGCTTAGAATCGTGGAGGGTGATCTCTGGAAACACCATATATTTT.

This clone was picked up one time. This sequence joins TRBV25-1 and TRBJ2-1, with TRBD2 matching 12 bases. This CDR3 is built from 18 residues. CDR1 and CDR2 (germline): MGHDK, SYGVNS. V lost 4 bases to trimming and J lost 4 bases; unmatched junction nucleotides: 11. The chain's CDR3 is CASSATRPSGGVYNEQFF. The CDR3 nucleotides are TGTGCCAGCAGTGCTACCCGGCCTAGCGGGGGGGTTTACAATGAGCAGTTCTTC.

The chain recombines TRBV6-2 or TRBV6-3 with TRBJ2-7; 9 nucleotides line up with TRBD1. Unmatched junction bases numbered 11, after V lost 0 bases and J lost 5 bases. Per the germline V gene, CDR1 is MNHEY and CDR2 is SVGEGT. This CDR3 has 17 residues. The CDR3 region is CASSYSRGDRAWDEQYF. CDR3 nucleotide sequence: TGTGCCAGCAGTTACTCGCGCGGGGACAGGGCCTGGGACGAGCAGTACTTC.

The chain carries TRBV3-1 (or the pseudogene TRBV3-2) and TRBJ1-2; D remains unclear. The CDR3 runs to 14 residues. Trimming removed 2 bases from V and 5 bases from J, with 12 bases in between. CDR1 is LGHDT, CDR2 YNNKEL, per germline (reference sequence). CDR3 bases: TGTGCCAGCAGCCAATTACAGTCAGAATATGGCTACACCTTC. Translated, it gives CASSQLQSEYGYTF.

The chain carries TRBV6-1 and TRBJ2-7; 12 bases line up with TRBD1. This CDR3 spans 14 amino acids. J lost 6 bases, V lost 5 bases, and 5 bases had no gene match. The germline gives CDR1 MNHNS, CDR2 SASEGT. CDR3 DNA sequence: TGTGCCAGCAGTTATGGGGACAGGGGGCGCGAGCAGTACTTC. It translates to CASSYGDRGREQYF.

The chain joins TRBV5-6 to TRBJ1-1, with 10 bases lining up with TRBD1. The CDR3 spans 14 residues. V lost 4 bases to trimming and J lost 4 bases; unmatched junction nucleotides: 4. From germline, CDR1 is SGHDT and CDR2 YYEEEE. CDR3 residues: CASSTRDRGTEAFF. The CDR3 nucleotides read TGTGCCAGCAGCACCCGGGACAGGGGCACTGAAGCTTTCTTT.

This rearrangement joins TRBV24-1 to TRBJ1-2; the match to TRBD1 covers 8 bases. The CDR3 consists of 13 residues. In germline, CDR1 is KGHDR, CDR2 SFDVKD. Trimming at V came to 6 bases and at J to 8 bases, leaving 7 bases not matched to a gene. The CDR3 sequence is CATSTQGAEGYTF. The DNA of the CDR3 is TGTGCCACCAGTACTCAGGGGGCTGAAGGCTACACCTTC.

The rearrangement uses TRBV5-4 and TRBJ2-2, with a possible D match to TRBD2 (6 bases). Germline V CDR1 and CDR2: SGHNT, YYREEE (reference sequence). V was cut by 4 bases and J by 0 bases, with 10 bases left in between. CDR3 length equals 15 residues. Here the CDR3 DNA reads TGTGCCAGCAGCCGGGGGACTGCGAACACCGGGGAGCTGTTTTTT. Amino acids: CASSRGTANTGELFF.

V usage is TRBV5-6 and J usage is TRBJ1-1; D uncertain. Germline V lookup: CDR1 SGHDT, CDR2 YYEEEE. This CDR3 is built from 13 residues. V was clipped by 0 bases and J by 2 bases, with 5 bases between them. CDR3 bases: TGTGCCAGCAGCTTGGGCGGAAACACTGAAGCTTTCTTT. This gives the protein CASSLGGNTEAFF.

CDR3 sequence reads: CSVTGQGGITGELFF. For the CDR3, the DNA is TGCAGCGTTACCGGCCAGGGCGGAATCACCGGGGAGCTGTTTTTT. This chain joins TRBV29-1 and TRBJ2-2, with D perhaps TRBD1 (5 bases). V was pared by 5 bases and J by 4 bases, with 17 bases between. Germline lookup yields CDR1 SQVTM and CDR2 ANQGSEA. CDR3 size: 15 residues.

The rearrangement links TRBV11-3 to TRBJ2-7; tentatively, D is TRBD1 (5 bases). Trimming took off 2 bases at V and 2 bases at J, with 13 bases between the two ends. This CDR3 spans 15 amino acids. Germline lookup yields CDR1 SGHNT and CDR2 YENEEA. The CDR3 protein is CASSLYRTNPYEQYF. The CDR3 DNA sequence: TGTGCCAGCAGCTTATATCGGACAAACCCCTACGAGCAGTACTTC.

In DNA, the CDR3 is TGTGCCAGCAGTTTAGCGGGAGTGAATTACGAGCAGTACTTC. This codes for CASSLAGVNYEQYF. The rearrangement joins TRBV6-5 to TRBJ2-7, with 9 bases matching TRBD2. Looked up from germline, CDR1 is MNHEY and CDR2 is SVGAGI. The J segment lost 4 bases and the V segment lost 4 bases, leaving 5 bases of the junction unmatched. This CDR3 has 14 amino acids.

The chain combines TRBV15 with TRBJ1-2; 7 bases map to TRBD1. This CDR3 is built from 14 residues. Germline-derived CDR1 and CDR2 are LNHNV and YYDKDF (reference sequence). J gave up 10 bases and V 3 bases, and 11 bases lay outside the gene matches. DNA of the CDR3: TGTGCCACCAGCAGGGACCGGACAGGTGATGACTACACCTTC. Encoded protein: CATSRDRTGDDYTF.

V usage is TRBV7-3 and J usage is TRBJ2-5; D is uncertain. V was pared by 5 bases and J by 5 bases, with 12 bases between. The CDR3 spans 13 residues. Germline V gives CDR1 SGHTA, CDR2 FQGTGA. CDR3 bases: TGTGCCAGCAGCGCCAATCTGGGGGAGACCCAGTACTTC. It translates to CASSANLGETQYF. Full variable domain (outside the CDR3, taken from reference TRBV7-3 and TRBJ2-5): GAGVSQTPSNKVTEKGKYVELRCDPISGHTALYWYRQSLGQGPEFLIYFQGTGAADDSGLPNDRFFAVRPEGSVSTLKIQRTERGDSAVYLCASSANLGETQYFGPGTRLLVL.

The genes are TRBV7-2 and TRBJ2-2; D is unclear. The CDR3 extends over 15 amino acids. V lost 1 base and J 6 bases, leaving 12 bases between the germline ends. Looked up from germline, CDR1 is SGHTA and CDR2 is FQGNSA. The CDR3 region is CASSLGSRQSGELFF. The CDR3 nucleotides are TGTGCCAGCAGCTTAGGATCGCGGCAATCCGGGGAGCTGTTTTTT.

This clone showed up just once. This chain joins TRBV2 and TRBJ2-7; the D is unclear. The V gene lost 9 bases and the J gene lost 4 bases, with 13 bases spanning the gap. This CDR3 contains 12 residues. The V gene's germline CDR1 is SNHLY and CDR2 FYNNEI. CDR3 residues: CASIRDGYEQYF. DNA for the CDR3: TGTGCCAGTATTCGTGACGGATACGAGCAGTACTTC.

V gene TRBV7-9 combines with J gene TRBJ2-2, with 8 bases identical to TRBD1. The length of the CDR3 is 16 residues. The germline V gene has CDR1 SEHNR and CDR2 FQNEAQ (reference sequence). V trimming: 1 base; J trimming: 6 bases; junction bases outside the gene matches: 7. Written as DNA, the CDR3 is TGTGCCAGCAGCTTAGGGACAGGGATTCACCCCGGGGAGCTGTTTTTT. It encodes CASSLGTGIHPGELFF.

The CDR3 region has the DNA TGCAGCGAAGAATCCGGGACAACATACAATGAGCAGTTCTTC. As protein: CSEESGTTYNEQFF. The chain combines TRBV29-1 with TRBJ2-1; weak D call: TRBD1 (6 bases). Between the trimmed V and J ends, which lost 7 bases and 4 bases, there was a span of 17 bases. This CDR3 is 14 amino acids long. Germline V gene data show CDR1 as SQVTM and CDR2 as ANQGSEA.

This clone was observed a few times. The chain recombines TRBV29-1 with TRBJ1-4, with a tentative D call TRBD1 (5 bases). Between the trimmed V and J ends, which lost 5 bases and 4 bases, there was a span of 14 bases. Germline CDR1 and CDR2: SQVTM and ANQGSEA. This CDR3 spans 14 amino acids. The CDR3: CSVPSGRNNEKLFF. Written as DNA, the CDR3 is TGCAGCGTTCCCTCGGGACGGAATAATGAAAAACTGTTTTTT.

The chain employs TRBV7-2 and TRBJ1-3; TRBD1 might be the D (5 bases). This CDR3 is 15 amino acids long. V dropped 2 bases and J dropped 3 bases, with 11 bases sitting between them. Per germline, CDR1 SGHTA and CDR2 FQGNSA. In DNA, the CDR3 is TGTGCCAGCAGCTTATTAGGGGCCCGTGGAAACACCATATATTTT. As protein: CASSLLGARGNTIYF.

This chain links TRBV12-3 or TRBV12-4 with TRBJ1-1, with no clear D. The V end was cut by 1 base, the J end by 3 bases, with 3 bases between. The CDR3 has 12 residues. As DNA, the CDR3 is TGTGCCAGCAGTTTAGGTGACACTGAAGCTTTCTTT. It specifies CASSLGDTEAFF.

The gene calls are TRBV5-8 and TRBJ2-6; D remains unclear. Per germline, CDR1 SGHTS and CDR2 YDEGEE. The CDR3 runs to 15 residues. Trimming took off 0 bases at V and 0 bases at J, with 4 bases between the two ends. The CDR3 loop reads CASSLEGSGANVLTF. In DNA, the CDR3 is TGTGCCAGCAGCTTGGAAGGCTCTGGGGCCAACGTCCTGACTTTC.

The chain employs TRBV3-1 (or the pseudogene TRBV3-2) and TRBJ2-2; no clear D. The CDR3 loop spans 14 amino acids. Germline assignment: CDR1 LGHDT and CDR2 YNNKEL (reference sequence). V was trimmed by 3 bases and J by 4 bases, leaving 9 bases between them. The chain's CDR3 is CASSQGIITGELFF. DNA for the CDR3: TGTGCCAGCAGCCAGGGGATAATCACCGGGGAGCTGTTTTTT.